This T cell receptor beta chain was captured in a study of TIL therapy for anti-PD-1-resistant metastatic lung cancer. Across the whole study: Tumors had a median PD-L1 proportion score of approximately 5.5%.

Time point of the sample: pre-treatment sample, taken before nivolumab and TIL therapy. Patients were adults with stage 4 NSCLC. The libraries were made with immunoSEQ v3. Libraries were sequenced to around 2 million read pairs (survey) or 5-6 million (deep). Repertoires were generated with immunoSEQ multiplex PCR, while TCRdb's copy carries only in-frame clones and drops some. The table has about 32,000 clones, 60% to 80% seen once. The J segment lost 1 base and the V segment lost 3 bases, leaving 3 bases of the junction unmatched. The CDR3 is 14 amino acids. Per the germline V gene, CDR1 is GTSNPN and CDR2 is SVGIG (reference sequence).

The chain uses TRBV30 and TRBJ2-5; 9 bases match TRBD2. The origin of this receptor is a woman between 30 and 80 years old with non-small cell lung cancer. Sequences were derived from blood, sampled at baseline. The CDR3 spells CAWRGLASQETQYF. The CDR3 DNA is TGTGCCTGGAGAGGACTAGCGAGCCAAGAGACCCAGTACTTC.